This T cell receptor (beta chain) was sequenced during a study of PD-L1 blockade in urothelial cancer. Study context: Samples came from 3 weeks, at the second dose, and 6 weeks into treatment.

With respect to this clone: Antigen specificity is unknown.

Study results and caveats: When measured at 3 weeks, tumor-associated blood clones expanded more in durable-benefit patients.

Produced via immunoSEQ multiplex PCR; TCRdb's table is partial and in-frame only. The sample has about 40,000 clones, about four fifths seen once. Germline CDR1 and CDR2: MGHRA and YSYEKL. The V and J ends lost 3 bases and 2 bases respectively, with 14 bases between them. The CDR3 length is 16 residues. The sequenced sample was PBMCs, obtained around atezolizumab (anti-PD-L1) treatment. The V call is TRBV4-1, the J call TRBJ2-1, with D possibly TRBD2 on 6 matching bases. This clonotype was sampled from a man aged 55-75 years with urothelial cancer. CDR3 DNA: TGCGCCAGCAGCCAGCGGGGACTGGTACCCTACAATGAGCAGTTCTTC. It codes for CASSQRGLVPYNEQFF.